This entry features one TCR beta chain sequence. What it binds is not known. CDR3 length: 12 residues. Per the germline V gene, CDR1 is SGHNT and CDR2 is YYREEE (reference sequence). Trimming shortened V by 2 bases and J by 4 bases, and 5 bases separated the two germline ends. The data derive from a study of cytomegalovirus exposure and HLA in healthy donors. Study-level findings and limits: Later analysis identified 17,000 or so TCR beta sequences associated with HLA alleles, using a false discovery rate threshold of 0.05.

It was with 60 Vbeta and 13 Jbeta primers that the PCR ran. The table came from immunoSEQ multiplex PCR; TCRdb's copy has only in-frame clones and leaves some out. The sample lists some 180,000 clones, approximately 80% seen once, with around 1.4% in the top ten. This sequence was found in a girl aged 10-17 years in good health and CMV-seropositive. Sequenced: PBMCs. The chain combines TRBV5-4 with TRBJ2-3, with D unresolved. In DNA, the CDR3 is TGTGCCAGCAGCTTTGAGCCAGATACGCAGTATTTT. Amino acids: CASSFEPDTQYF.